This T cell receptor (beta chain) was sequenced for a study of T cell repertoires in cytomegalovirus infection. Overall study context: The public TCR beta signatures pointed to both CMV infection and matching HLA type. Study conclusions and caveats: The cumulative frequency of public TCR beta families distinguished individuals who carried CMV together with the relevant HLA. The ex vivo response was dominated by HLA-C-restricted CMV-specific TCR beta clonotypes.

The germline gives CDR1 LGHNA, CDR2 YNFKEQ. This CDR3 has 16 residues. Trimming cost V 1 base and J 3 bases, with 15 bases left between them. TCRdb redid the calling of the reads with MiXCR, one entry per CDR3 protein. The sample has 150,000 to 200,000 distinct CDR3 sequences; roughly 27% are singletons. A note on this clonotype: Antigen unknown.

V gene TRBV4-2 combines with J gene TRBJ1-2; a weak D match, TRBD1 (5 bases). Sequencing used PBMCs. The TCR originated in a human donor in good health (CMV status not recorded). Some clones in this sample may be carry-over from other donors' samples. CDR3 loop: CASSQVTSRGYYGYTF. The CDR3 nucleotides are TGTGCCAGCAGCCAAGTAACGTCAAGGGGCTACTATGGCTACACCTTC.